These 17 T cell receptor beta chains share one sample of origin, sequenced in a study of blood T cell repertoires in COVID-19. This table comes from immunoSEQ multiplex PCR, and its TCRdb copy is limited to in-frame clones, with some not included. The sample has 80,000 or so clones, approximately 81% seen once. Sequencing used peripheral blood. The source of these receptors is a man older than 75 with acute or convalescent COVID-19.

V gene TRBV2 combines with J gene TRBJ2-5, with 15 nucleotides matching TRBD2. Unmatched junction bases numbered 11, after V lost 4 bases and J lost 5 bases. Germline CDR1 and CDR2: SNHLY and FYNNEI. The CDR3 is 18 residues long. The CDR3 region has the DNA TGTGCCAGCAGTGGGTGGACTAGCGGGAGGGCCTGGGATGAGACCCAGTACTTC. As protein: CASSGWTSGRAWDETQYF. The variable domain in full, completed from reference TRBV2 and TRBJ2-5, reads EPEVTQTPSHQVTQMGQEVILRCVPISNHLYFYWYRQILGQKVEFLVSFYNNEISEKSEIFDDQFSVERPDGSNFTLKIRSTKLEDSAMYFCASSGWTSGRAWDETQYFGPGTRLLVL.

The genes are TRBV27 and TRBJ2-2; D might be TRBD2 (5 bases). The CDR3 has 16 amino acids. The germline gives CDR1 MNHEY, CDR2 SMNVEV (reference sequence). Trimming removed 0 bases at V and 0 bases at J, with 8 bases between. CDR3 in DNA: TGTGCCAGCAGTTTATCTAGCGCCCCGAACACCGGGGAGCTGTTTTTT. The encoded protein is CASSLSSAPNTGELFF.

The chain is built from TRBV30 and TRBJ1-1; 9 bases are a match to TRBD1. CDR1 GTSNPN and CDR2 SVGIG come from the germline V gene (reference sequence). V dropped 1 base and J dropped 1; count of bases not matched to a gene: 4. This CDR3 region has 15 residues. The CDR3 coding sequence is TGTGCCTGGAGTGCCTGGGACAGGGAGAACACTGAAGCTTTCTTT. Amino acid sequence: CAWSAWDRENTEAFF.

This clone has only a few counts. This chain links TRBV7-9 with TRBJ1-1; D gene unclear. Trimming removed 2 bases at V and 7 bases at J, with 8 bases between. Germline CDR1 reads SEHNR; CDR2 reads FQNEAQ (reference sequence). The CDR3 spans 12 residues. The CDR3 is CASSLQEFEAFF. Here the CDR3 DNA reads TGTGCCAGCAGCTTACAGGAATTTGAAGCTTTCTTT.

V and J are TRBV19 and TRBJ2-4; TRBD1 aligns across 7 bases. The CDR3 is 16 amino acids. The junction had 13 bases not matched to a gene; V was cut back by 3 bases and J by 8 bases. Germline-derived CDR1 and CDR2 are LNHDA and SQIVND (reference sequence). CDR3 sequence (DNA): TGTGCCAGTAGTATGAGAAGGGGGCGAGGTGACGACATTCAGTACTTC. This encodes CASSMRRGRGDDIQYF.

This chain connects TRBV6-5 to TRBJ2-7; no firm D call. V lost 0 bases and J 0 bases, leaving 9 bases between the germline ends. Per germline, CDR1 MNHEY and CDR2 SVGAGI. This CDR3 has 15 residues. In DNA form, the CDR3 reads TGTGCCAGCAGTTACTCGAGCGCTTACTCCTACGAGCAGTACTTC. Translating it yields CASSYSSAYSYEQYF.

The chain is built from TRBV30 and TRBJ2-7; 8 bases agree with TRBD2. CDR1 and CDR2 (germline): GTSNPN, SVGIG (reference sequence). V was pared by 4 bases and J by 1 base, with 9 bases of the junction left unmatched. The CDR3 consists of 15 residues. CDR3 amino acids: CAWNRGGMVSYEQYF. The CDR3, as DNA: TGTGCCTGGAATCGGGGGGGAATGGTTTCCTACGAGCAGTACTTC.

CDR3 DNA sequence: TGTGCCAGCTCACTAGCGGGACAGTCGTCAGATACGCAGTATTTT. The encoded protein is CASSLAGQSSDTQYF. This chain connects TRBV18 to TRBJ2-3, with a possible D match to TRBD2 (8 bases). The CDR3 totals 15 residues. V lost 4 bases and J 4 bases, leaving 15 bases between the germline ends. The V gene's germline CDR1 is KGHSH and CDR2 LQKENI.

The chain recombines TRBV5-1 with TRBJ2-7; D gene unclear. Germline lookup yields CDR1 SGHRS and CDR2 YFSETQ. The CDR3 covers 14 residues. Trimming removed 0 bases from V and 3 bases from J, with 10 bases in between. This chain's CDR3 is CASSLAGSFYEQYF. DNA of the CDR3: TGCGCCAGCAGCTTGGCCGGTTCCTTCTACGAGCAGTACTTC. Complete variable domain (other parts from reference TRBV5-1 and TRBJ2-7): KAGVTQTPRYLIKTRGQQVTLSCSPISGHRSVSWYQQTPGQGLQFLFEYFSETQRNKGNFPGRFSGRQFSNSRSEMNVSTLELGDSALYLCASSLAGSFYEQYFGPGTRLTVT.

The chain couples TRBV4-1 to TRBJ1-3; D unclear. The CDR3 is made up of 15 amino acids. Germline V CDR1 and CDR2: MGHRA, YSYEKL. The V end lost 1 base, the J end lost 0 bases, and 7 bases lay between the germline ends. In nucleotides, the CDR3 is TGCGCCAGCAGCCAAGGTCCGAGCTCTGGAAACACCATATATTTT. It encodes CASSQGPSSGNTIYF.

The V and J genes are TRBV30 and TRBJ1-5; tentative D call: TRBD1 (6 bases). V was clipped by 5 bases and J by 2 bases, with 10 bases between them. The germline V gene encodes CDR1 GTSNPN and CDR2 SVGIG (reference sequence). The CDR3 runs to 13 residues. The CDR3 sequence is CAWAAGGNQPQHF. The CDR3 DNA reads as TGTGCCTGGGCGGCAGGGGGCAATCAGCCCCAGCATTTT.

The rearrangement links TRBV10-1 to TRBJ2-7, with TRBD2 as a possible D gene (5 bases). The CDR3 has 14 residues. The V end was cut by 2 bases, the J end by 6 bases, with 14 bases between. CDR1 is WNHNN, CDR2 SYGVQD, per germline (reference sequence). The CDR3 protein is CASSETGGASEQYF. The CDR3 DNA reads TGCGCCAGCAGTGAGACCGGAGGTGCCAGCGAGCAGTACTTC.

CDR3 amino acids: CASSPNSQNQPQHF. CDR3 in DNA: TGTGCCAGCTCACCCAATTCTCAGAATCAGCCCCAGCATTTT. This sequence joins TRBV18 and TRBJ1-5; no clear D. The CDR3 consists of 14 residues. Between the trimmed V and J ends, which lost 3 bases and 4 bases, there was a span of 10 bases. Germline CDR1 reads KGHSH; CDR2 reads LQKENI.

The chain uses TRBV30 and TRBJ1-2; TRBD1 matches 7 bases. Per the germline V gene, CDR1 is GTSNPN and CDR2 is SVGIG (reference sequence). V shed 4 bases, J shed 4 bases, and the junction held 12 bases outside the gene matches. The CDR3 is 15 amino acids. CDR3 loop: CAWTRKGQIVYGYTF. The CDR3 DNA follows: TGTGCCTGGACCCGCAAGGGACAGATAGTCTATGGCTACACCTTC.

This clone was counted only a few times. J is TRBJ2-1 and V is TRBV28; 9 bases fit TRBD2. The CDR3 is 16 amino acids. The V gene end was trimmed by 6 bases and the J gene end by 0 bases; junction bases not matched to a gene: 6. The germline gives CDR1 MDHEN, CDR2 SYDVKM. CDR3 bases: TGTGCCAGCAGAGGACTAGCGAGAAGCTCCTACAATGAGCAGTTCTTC. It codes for CASRGLARSSYNEQFF.

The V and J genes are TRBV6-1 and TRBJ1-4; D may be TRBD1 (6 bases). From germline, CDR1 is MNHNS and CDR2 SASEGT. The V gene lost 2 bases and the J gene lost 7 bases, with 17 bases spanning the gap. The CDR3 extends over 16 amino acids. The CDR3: CASSESRGARGEKLFF. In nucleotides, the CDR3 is TGTGCCAGCAGTGAATCTCGGGGGGCGCGAGGTGAAAAACTGTTTTTT.

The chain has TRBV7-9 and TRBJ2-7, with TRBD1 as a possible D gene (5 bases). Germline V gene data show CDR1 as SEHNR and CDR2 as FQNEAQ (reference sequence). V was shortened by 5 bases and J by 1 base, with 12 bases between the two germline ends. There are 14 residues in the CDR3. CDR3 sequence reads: CASSPSGISYEQYF. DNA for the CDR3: TGTGCCAGCAGCCCCTCAGGGATTTCCTACGAGCAGTACTTC.